The 17 T cell receptor beta chains reported below all come from one sample, sequenced in a study of cytomegalovirus exposure and HLA in healthy donors. Primers included in the PCR were 60 Vbeta and 13 Jbeta primers. Data came from immunoSEQ multiplex PCR; TCRdb stores just in-frame clones and leaves some out. In total, the table holds 150,000 to 200,000 clones. The specimen sequenced was PBMCs. The receptor set was obtained from a young man in good health and CMV-seronegative.

V and J are TRBV28 and TRBJ1-5, with D perhaps TRBD1 (5 bases). Trimming removed 8 bases from V and 3 bases from J, with 20 bases in between. The germline V gene encodes CDR1 MDHEN and CDR2 SYDVKM. The CDR3 runs 16 residues. CDR3 region: CASCIRVRGLNQPQHF. The DNA for the CDR3 is TGTGCCAGCTGCATCAGGGTGAGGGGACTCAATCAGCCCCAGCATTTT.

The J gene is TRBJ2-7, the V gene TRBV11-3; 8 nucleotides match TRBD1. V trimming: 1 base; J trimming: 3 bases; junction bases outside the gene matches: 14. CDR1 is SGHNT and CDR2 is YENEEA in the germline V gene. This CDR3 spans 18 amino acids. CDR3 region: CASSLGAGGDYAIYEQYF. CDR3 sequence (DNA): TGTGCCAGCAGCTTAGGTGCAGGGGGCGATTACGCGATCTACGAGCAGTACTTC.

The chain combines TRBV9 with TRBJ2-1, with 8 bases identical to TRBD2. The germline gives CDR1 SGDLS, CDR2 YYNGEE. V was clipped by 0 bases and J by 7 bases; unmatched bases: 12. This CDR3 comprises 17 residues. The CDR3 region is CASSVGVSGNKRNEQFF. In DNA form, the CDR3 reads TGTGCCAGCAGCGTAGGGGTTAGCGGGAATAAGCGAAATGAGCAGTTCTTC.

V usage is TRBV10-1 and J usage is TRBJ2-6; no clear D. The CDR3 extends over 13 amino acids. The germline CDR1 and CDR2 sequences are WNHNN and SYGVQD (reference sequence). Trimming removed 10 bases from V and 2 bases from J, with 9 bases in between. The CDR3 here is CATSSPGANVLTF. The CDR3 bases are TGCGCCACAAGTAGCCCTGGGGCCAACGTCCTGACTTTC.

The rearrangement uses TRBV6-5 and TRBJ2-7, with 10 bases identical to TRBD2. The ends lost 2 bases at V and 5 bases at J; junction bases unmatched: 6. The CDR3 totals 15 residues. CDR1 is MNHEY, CDR2 SVGAGI, per germline. The CDR3 DNA follows: TGTGCCAGCAGTTACCTAGCGGGAGCTTTCCACGAGCAGTACTTC. Residues: CASSYLAGAFHEQYF.

This sequence joins TRBV9 and TRBJ2-5; TRBD2 agrees at 9 bases. V lost 4 bases to trimming and J lost 5 bases; unmatched junction nucleotides: 6. The CDR3 runs to 14 residues. CDR1 and CDR2 from the germline V gene are SGDLS and YYNGEE. The CDR3: CASSPRSGSETQYF. The CDR3 DNA reads as TGTGCCAGCAGCCCACGTAGCGGGAGTGAGACCCAGTACTTC.

V is TRBV19 and J is TRBJ1-1; possible D gene TRBD1, 6 bases. The CDR3 is made up of 13 amino acids. V lost 3 bases and J 5 bases, leaving 10 bases between the germline ends. The germline gives CDR1 LNHDA, CDR2 SQIVND (reference sequence). The CDR3: CASSISRGTEAFF. The CDR3 nucleotides are TGTGCCAGTAGTATTTCCAGGGGAACTGAAGCTTTCTTT.

As to this clone: Other DNA variants within this sample encode the same CDR3. The chain couples TRBV5-1 to TRBJ2-7, with TRBD1 matching over 10 bases. V lost 4 bases and J lost 6; bases outside the gene matches: 10. This CDR3 spans 15 amino acids. Germline lookup yields CDR1 SGHRS and CDR2 YFSETQ. The CDR3 region is CASSPPGQGWFEQYF. The CDR3 nucleotides are TGCGCCAGCAGCCCTCCGGGACAGGGGTGGTTCGAGCAGTACTTC.

The chain links TRBV10-3 to TRBJ2-7; 10 bases agree with TRBD2. The CDR3 length is 15 residues. V lost 4 bases, J lost 4 bases, and 7 bases stayed unmatched. Germline CDR1 and CDR2: ENHRY and SYGVKD. CDR3 DNA: TGTGCCATCAGTGGGTCTAGCGGGAGCGTTTACGAGCAGTACTTC. It translates to CAISGSSGSVYEQYF.

The V gene is TRBV19, the J gene TRBJ2-7; 8 nucleotides line up with TRBD1. The CDR3 totals 15 residues. The V segment lost 5 bases and the J segment 3 bases; nucleotides outside the gene matches: 9. Germline V lookup: CDR1 LNHDA, CDR2 SQIVND (reference sequence). The CDR3 DNA sequence: TGTGCCAGTAGTCCCCAGGGACAGGACCTCTACGAGCAGTACTTC. Encoded protein: CASSPQGQDLYEQYF.

The chain links TRBV7-9 to TRBJ1-1, with D maybe TRBD1 (6 bases). This CDR3 region has 13 residues. Trimming stripped 1 base from V and 3 bases from J, with 6 bases between. Germline assignment: CDR1 SEHNR and CDR2 FQNEAQ (reference sequence). This CDR3 reads CASSLDRDTEAFF. The CDR3 DNA follows: TGTGCCAGCAGCTTAGACAGGGACACTGAAGCTTTCTTT.

The V and J genes are TRBV11-3 and TRBJ1-1; D gene unclear. The CDR3 totals 15 residues. The germline CDR1 and CDR2 sequences are SGHNT and YENEEA. V lost 2 bases, J lost 0 bases, and 10 bases lay in between. This chain's CDR3 is CASSLSGFMNTEAFF. Written as DNA, the CDR3 is TGTGCCAGCAGCTTATCAGGATTTATGAACACTGAAGCTTTCTTT.

The chain links TRBV6-5 to TRBJ2-5; TRBD1 might be the D (6 bases). V gave up 3 bases and J gave up 4 bases, with 9 bases separating them. The germline V gene has CDR1 MNHEY and CDR2 SVGAGI. CDR3 length: 13 amino acids. The CDR3 loop reads CASSYRGGETQYF. The CDR3 DNA sequence: TGTGCCAGCAGTTATCGAGGGGGAGAGACCCAGTACTTC.

The chain uses TRBV5-5 and TRBJ1-5; the D is unclear. The CDR3 is 15 residues long. Germline lookup yields CDR1 SGHKS and CDR2 YYEKEE (reference sequence). Trimming pared 2 bases from V and 1 base from J, leaving 10 bases between. CDR3 sequence: CASSFMGGSNQPQHF. In DNA form, the CDR3 reads TGTGCCAGCAGCTTCATGGGAGGGAGCAATCAGCCCCAGCATTTT.

The rearrangement joins TRBV9 to TRBJ1-1, with a tentative D call TRBD1 (5 bases). Between the trimmed V and J ends, which lost 4 bases and 1 base, there was a span of 14 bases. In germline, CDR1 is SGDLS, CDR2 YYNGEE. The CDR3 is made up of 15 amino acids. The CDR3 DNA reads as TGTGCCAGCAGCTCCCGGGGGGGTTCGAACACTGAAGCTTTCTTT. Protein: CASSSRGGSNTEAFF.

The chain recombines TRBV11-2 with TRBJ2-1; unclear D gene. This CDR3 is built from 12 residues. The germline CDR1 and CDR2 sequences are SGHAT and FQNNGV. V was cut by 1 base and J by 9 bases, with 7 bases left in between. CDR3 DNA sequence: TGTGCCAGCAGCTTAGTTGCGGCTGAGCAGTTCTTC. It codes for CASSLVAAEQFF.

This sequence joins TRBV18 and TRBJ2-2, with 7 bases that match TRBD1. This CDR3 region has 14 residues. Losses at the gene ends were 11 bases for V and 2 bases for J; bases not matched to a gene: 8. Looked up from germline, CDR1 is KGHSH and CDR2 is LQKENI. The CDR3 nucleotides are TGTGCCGGCAGACAGGGACAAAACACCGGGGAGCTGTTTTTT. Translation gives CAGRQGQNTGELFF.